The clone carrying this T cell receptor (beta chain) was seen many times. Its antigen remains unidentified. The data belong to a study of metastatic and nonmetastatic thyroid tumors. Study information: Repertoires from blood and tumor or nodule tissue of malignant and benign thyroid patients were compared.

Source study methods: Across clinicopathological groups, CDR3 differences served as the basis for building a distant-metastasis classifier for papillary thyroid cancer. TCRdb re-called clones from the PCR reads using MiXCR. TCRdb, not the original authors, processed these V and J calls. The repertoire includes tens of thousands of clones, 20% to 30% of them detected once, and about 2.5% sits in the top ten. In germline, CDR1 is LGHDT, CDR2 YNNKEL (reference sequence). The CDR3 sequence is 15 residues long. Trimming cost V 5 bases and J 7 bases, with 18 bases left between them. Each patient went into thyroid surgery without having received any treatment. Overall study results and limits: For both blood and tumor, malignant thyroid tumors reportedly showed significantly higher TCR beta diversity than benign nodules did.

The sequencing input was blood. The source is a female donor with papillary thyroid cancer or a benign thyroid nodule (not recorded which). Some clones in this sample may be carry-over from other donors' samples. The V gene is TRBV3-1, the J gene TRBJ2-1; D possibly corresponds to TRBD2 (6 bases). In DNA form, the CDR3 reads TGTGCCAGCAGCAAAGGCACTAGCCGGGTTAATGAGCAGTTCTTC. Its translation: CASSKGTSRVNEQFF.